The clone carrying this T cell receptor beta chain showed up many times. Its antigen is still unknown. These data originate in a study of identical twins. Study-wide findings and caveats: Excess sharing between twins was weaker in beta out-of-frame sequences. Analyses of zero insertions could, in part, be confounded by invariant MAIT and iNKT cells. Twin-shared out-of-frame alpha sequences showed excess low generation probability. High-abundance cord blood beta clonotypes had fewer insertions; memory repertoires showed none.

TCRdb called the 5' RACE reads again in MiXCR, with one record for every CDR3 protein. The repertoire holds hundreds of thousands of distinct CDR3 sequences, around 6.1% seen once, with 1.5% to 2% in the top ten. The CDR3 totals 14 residues. With 0 bases removed from V and 1 base from J, the gap between germline ends came to 5 bases. Germline assignment: CDR1 SGHRS and CDR2 YFSETQ. The sample comprised naive T cells sorted from blood. This rearrangement joins TRBV5-1 to TRBJ1-3; D call uncertain. The clonotype originates from a man between 18 and 35 years old in good health. CDR3 DNA sequence: TGCGCCAGCAGCTTGGAACCATCTGGAAACACCATATATTTT. Protein product: CASSLEPSGNTIYF.